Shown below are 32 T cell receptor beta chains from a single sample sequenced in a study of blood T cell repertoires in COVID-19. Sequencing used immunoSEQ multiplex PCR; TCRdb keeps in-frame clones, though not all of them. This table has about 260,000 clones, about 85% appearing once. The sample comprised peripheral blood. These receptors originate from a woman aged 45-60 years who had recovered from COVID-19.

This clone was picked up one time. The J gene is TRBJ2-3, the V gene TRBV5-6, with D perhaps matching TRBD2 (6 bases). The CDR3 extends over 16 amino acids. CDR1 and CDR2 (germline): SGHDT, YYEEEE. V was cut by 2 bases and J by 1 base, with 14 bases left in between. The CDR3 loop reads CASSFATEGGTDTQYF. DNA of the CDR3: TGTGCCAGCAGCTTTGCTACGGAGGGAGGCACAGATACGCAGTATTTT.

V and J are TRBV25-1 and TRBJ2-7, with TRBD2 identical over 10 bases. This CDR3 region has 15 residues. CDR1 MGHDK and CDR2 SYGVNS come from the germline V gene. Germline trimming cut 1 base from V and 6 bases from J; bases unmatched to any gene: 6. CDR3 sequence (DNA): TGTGCCAGCAGTGAATCTGGTCCTAGCGGGAGCGAGCAGTACTTC. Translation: CASSESGPSGSEQYF.

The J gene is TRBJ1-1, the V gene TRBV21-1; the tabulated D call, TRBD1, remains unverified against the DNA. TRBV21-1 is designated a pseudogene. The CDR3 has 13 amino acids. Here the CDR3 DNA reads TGTGCCAGCCAAAGGGGTATTGACACTGAAGCTTTCTTT. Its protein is CASQRGIDTEAFF.

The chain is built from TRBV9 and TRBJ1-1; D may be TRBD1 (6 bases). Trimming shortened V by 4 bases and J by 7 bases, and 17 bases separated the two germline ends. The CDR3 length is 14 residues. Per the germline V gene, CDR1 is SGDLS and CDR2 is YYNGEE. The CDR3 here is CASSHKMQGSEAFF. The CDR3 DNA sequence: TGTGCCAGCAGCCACAAAATGCAGGGGAGTGAAGCTTTCTTT.

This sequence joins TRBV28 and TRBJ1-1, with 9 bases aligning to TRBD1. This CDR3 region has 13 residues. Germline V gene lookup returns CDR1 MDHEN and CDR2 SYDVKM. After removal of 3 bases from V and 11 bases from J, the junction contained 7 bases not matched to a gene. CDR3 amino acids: CASSFLGTGSAFF. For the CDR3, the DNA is TGTGCCAGCAGTTTTCTAGGGACAGGGTCCGCTTTCTTT.

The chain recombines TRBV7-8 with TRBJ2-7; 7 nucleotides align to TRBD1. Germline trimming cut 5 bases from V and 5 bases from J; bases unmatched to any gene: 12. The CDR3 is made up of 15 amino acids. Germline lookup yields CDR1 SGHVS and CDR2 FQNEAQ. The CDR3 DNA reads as TGTGCCAGCAGCCGGGACAGAGGACTCGGCGACGAGCAGTACTTC. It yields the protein CASSRDRGLGDEQYF.

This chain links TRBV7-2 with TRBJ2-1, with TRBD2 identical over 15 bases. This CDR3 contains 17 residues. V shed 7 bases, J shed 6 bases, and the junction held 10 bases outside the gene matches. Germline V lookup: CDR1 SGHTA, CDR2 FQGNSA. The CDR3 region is CASTIPGLAGGFNEQFF. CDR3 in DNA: TGTGCCAGCACCATACCGGGACTAGCGGGAGGCTTCAATGAGCAGTTCTTC.

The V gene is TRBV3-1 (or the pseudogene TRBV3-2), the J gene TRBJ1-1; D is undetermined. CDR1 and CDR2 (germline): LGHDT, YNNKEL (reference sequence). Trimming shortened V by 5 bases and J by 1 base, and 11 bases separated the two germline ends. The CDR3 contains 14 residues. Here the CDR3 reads CASSGKSGNTEAFF. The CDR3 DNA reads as TGTGCCAGCAGCGGTAAAAGCGGGAACACTGAAGCTTTCTTT.

The CDR3 bases are TGTGCCAGCAGTGAAAAGACAGGGGCCATTCGTGAGCAGTACTTC. Translated, it gives CASSEKTGAIREQYF. The V call is TRBV6-1, the J call TRBJ2-7; 8 positions match TRBD1. The length of the CDR3 is 15 residues. The germline CDR1 and CDR2 sequences are MNHNS and SASEGT. V lost 2 bases, J lost 7 bases, and 10 bases stayed unmatched.

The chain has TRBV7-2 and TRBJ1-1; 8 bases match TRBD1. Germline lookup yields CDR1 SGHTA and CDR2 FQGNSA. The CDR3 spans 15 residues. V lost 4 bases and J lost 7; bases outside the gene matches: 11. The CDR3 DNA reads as TGTGCCAGCAGCTCAGACCGGACAGGGTGGAGTGAAGCTTTCTTT. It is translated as CASSSDRTGWSEAFF.

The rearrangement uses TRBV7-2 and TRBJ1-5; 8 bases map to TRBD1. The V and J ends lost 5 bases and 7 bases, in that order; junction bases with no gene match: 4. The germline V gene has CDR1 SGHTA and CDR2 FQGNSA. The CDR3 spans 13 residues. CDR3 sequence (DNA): TGTGCCAGCAGCGTAAACAGGGGGCAGCCCCAGCATTTT. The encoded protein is CASSVNRGQPQHF.

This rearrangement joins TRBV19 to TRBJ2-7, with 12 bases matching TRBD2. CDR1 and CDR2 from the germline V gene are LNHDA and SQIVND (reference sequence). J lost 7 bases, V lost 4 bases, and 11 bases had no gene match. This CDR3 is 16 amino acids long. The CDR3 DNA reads TGTGCCAGTAGTAAGGGTCCCGGACTAGCGGGACGAGAGCAGTACTTC. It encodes CASSKGPGLAGREQYF.

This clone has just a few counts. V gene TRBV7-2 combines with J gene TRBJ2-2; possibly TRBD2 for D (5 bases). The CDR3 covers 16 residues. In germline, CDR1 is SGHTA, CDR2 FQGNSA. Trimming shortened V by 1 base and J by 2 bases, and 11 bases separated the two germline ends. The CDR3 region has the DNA TGTGCCAGCAGCTTAGTTGTGGGAGCTAACACCGGGGAGCTGTTTTTT. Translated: CASSLVVGANTGELFF.

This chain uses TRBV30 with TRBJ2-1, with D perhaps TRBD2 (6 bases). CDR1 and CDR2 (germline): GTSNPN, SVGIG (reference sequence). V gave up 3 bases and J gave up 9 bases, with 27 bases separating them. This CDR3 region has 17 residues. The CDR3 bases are TGTGCCTGGAGGGACGGTCTGTGGGACTGGATACAAGGTGAGCAGTTCTTC. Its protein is CAWRDGLWDWIQGEQFF.

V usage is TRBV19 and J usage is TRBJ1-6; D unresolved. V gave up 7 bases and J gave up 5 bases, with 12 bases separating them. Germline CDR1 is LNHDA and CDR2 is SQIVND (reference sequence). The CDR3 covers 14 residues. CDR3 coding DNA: TGTGCCAGTACCCGAGGGCAGAATAATTCACCCCTCCACTTT. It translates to CASTRGQNNSPLHF.

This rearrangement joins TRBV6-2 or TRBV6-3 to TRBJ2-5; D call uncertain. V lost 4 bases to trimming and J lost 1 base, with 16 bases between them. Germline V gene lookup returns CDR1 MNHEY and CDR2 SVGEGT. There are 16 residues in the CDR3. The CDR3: CASSFGAVEFQETQYF. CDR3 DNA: TGTGCCAGCAGTTTCGGTGCGGTCGAATTCCAAGAGACCCAGTACTTC.

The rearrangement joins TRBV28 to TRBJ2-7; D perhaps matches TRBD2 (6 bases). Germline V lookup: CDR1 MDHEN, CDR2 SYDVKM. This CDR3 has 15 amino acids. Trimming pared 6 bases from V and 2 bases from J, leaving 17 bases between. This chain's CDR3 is CASSTTAGFTYEQYF. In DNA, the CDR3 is TGTGCCAGCAGCACCACCGCGGGATTCACCTACGAGCAGTACTTC.

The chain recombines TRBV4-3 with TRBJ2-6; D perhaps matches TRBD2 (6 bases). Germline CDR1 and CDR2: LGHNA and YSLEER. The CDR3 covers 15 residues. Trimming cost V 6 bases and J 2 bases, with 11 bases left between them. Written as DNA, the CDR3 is TGCGCCAGCAGGGCGACGGGGGCTGGGGCCAACGTCCTGACTTTC. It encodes CASRATGAGANVLTF.

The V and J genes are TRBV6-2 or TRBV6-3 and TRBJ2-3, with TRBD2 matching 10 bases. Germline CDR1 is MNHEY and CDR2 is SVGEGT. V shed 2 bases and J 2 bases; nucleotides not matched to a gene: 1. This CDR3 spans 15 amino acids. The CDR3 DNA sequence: TGTGCCAGCAGTTACAGCGGGGGGGCCACAGATACGCAGTATTTT. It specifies CASSYSGGATDTQYF.

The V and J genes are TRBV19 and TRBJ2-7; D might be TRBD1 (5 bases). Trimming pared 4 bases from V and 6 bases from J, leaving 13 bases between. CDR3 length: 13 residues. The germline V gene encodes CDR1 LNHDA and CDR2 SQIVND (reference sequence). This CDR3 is CASSKGLVFEQYF. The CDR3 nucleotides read TGTGCCAGTAGTAAGGGGTTGGTGTTCGAGCAGTACTTC.

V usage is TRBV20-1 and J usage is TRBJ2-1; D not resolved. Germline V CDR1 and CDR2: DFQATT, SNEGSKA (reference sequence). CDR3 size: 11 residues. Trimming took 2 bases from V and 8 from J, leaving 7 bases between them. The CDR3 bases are TGCAGTGCTAGACCAGGTGATGAGCAGTTCTTC. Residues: CSARPGDEQFF.

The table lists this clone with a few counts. CDR3 region: CASSLRGGTGSWDGYTF. The CDR3 DNA sequence: TGTGCCAGCAGCTTAAGAGGCGGGACAGGCTCGTGGGATGGCTACACCTTC. This rearrangement joins TRBV7-2 to TRBJ1-2; 8 bases are a match to TRBD1. This CDR3 is built from 17 residues. Unmatched junction bases numbered 14, after V lost 2 bases and J lost 6 bases. Germline CDR1 and CDR2: SGHTA and FQGNSA.

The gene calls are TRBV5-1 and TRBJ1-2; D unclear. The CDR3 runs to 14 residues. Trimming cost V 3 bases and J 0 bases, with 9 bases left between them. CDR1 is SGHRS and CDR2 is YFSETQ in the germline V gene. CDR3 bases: TGCGCCAGCAGCTGGGAGGGCCCTAACTATGGCTACACCTTC. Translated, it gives CASSWEGPNYGYTF.

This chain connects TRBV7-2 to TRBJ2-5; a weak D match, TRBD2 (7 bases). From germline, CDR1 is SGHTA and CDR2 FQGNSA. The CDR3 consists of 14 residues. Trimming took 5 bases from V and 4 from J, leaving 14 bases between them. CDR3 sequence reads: CASSPGRGAETQYF. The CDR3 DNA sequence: TGTGCCAGCAGCCCGGGCCGGGGGGCAGAGACCCAGTACTTC.

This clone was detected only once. The DNA of the CDR3 is TGTGCCAGCAGCTTAGTAGTTGGGGACATTCGCACCGGGGAGCTGTTTTTT. Residues: CASSLVVGDIRTGELFF. This sequence joins TRBV7-2 and TRBJ2-2; tentative D call: TRBD1 (6 bases). The CDR3 contains 17 residues. Germline V lookup: CDR1 SGHTA, CDR2 FQGNSA. The V gene lost 1 base and the J gene lost 4 bases, with 16 bases spanning the gap.

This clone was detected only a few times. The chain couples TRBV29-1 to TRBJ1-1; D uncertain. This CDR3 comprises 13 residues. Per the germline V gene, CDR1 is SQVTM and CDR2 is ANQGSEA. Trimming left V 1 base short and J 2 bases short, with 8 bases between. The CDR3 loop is CSVEVQVNTEAFF. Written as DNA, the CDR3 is TGCAGCGTTGAAGTCCAGGTTAACACTGAAGCTTTCTTT. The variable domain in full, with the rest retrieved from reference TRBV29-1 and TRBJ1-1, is SAVISQKPSRDICQRGTSLTIQCQVDSQVTMMFWYRQQPGQSLTLIATANQGSEATYESGFVIDKFPISRPNLTFSTLTVSNMSPEDSSIYLCSVEVQVNTEAFFGQGTRLTVV.

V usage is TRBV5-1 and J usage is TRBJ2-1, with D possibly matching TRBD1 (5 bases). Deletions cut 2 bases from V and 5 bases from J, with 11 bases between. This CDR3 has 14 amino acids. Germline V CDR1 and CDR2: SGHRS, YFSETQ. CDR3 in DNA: TGCGCCAGCAGCTTAGAGGACAACGACAATGAGCAGTTCTTC. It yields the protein CASSLEDNDNEQFF.

CDR3 sequence reads: CSVEEYLSDRGRGNIQYF. DNA of the CDR3: TGCAGCGTTGAAGAATATCTTTCGGACAGGGGGCGCGGGAACATTCAGTACTTC. V gene TRBV29-1 combines with J gene TRBJ2-4, with TRBD1 matching over 11 bases. CDR1 is SQVTM and CDR2 is ANQGSEA in the germline V gene. The CDR3 runs to 18 residues. Germline trimming cut 0 bases from V and 7 bases from J; bases unmatched to any gene: 14.

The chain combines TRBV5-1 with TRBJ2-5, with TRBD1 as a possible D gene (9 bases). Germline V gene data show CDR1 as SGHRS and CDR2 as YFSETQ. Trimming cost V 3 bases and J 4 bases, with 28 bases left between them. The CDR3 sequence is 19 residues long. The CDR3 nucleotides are TGCGCCAGCAGCTCAGATATCCGGGACAGGGACCTAGCGGGAGAGACCCAGTACTTC. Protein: CASSSDIRDRDLAGETQYF.

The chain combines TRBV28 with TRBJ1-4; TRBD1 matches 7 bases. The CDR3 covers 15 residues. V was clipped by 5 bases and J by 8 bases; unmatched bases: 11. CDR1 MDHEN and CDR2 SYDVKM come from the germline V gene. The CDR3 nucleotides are TGTGCCAGCAGTAAGGACAGGCCCCCGGGCGAAAAACTGTTTTTT. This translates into CASSKDRPPGEKLFF.

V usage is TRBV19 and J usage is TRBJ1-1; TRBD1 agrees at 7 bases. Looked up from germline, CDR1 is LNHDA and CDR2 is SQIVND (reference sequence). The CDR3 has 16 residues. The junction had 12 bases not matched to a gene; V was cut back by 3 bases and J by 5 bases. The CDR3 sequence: CASSILAGQGDTEAFF. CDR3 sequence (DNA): TGTGCCAGTAGTATCCTGGCAGGGCAGGGGGATACTGAAGCTTTCTTT.

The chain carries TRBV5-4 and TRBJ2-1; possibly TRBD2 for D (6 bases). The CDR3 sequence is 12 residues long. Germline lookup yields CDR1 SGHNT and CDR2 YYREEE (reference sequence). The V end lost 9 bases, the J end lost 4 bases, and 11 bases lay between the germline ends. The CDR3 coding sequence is TGTGCCACCGGAGGGGCATACAATGAGCAGTTCTTC. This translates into CATGGAYNEQFF.